This TCR beta chain was captured in a study of CD8+ T cells in alopecia areata. Across the study: A 6-month off-drug phase came after tofacitinib, which had lasted 6 to 18 months.

The study, taken as a whole, reports: Patients shared TCRs less clearly than mice did, possibly for HLA-related reasons.

About this clone itself: Its target is unknown.

The treatment here: oral pan-JAK inhibitor, 5-10 mg twice daily. Sequencing relied on a cDNA template that was reverse transcribed from extracted RNA. Using immunoSEQ multiplex PCR, the repertoire was profiled, and TCRdb retains in-frame clones only, with some absent. The data hold about 200,000 clones, with more than 50% observed a single time. The starting material was CD4+ T cells sorted from blood, obtained at week 24, from a patient treated with tofacitinib. This clonotype originated in a human donor with alopecia areata.

The CDR3 bases are TGTGCCAGCTCCGGTCAGCCACCCTCGTCAGATACGCAGTATTTT. Amino acid sequence: CASSGQPPSSDTQYF. The chain is built from TRBV2 and TRBJ2-3, with no clear D. The CDR3 is 15 amino acids. V was shortened by 8 bases and J by 4 bases, with 19 bases between the two germline ends. Per the germline V gene, CDR1 is SNHLY and CDR2 is FYNNEI.